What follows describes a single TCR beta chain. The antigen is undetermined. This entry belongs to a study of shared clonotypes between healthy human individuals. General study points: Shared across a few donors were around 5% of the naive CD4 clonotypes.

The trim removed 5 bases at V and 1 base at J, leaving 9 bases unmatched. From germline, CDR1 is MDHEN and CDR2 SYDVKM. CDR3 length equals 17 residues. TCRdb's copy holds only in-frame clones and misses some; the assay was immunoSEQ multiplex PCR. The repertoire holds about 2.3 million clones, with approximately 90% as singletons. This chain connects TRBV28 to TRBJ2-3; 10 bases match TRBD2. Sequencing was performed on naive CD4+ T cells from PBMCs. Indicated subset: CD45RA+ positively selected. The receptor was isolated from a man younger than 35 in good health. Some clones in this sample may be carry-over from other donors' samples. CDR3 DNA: TGTGCCAGCAGTCTAGCTTCCGGGACTAGCGGCACAGATACGCAGTATTTT. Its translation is CASSLASGTSGTDTQYF. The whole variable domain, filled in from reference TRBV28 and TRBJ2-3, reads DVKVTQSSRYLVKRTGEKVFLECVQDMDHENMFWYRQDPGLGLRLIYFSYDVKMKEKGDIPEGYSVSREKKERFSLILESASTNQTSMYLCASSLASGTSGTDTQYFGPGTRLTVL.